This is a list of T cell receptor beta chains from one sample in a study of PD-1 blockade in classical Hodgkin lymphoma. The assay was immunoSEQ multiplex PCR, and TCRdb's table has in-frame clones only and misses some. The table has about 16,000 clones, 80% to 95% seen once. Material for sequencing was CD4+ T cells from blood. The receptors stem from a human donor with classical Hodgkin lymphoma. The CDR3 runs from the conserved cysteine through the conserved F or W.

TRBJ1-2	TRBV19	CASSAAGTGIQYGYTF
TRBJ2-7	TRBV9	CASSVDTRVYEQYF
TRBJ1-5	TRBV2	CASSVDRVRQPQHF
TRBJ1-2	TRBV9	CASSSPTDHFRYGYTF
TRBJ2-7	TRBV5-5	CASSQPGQGIHEQYF
TRBJ1-2	TRBV18	CASSPTQGNYGYTF
TRBJ2-7	TRBV5-6	CASSRTSGSEQYF
TRBJ1-4	TRBV28	CASSFYRTVF
TRBJ2-7	TRBV25-1	CASSVSGTRTYEQYF
TRBJ2-1	TRBV14	CASSHRQEPYNEQFF
TRBJ2-2	TRBV2	CASSEMVAGGAGELFF
TRBJ1-3	TRBV28	CASSLGNTIYF
TRBJ2-5	TRBV30	CAWSRTRGRSQETQYF
TRBJ2-3	TRBV6-1	CASMENTQYF
TRBJ2-3	TRBV6-1	CASRVADRTDTQYF
TRBJ2-7	TRBV7-2	CASSLVAPAGRSSYEQYF
TRBJ2-1	TRBV7-8	CASRLSGSSYNEQFF
TRBJ2-7	TRBV19	CASSGTYEQYF
TRBJ2-2	TRBV19	CASNSRGSTGELFF
TRBJ1-2	TRBV27	CASSLTWNYGYTF
TRBJ2-7	TRBV6-9	CASSYLSPSYEQYF
TRBJ1-1	TRBV7-2	CASSLAAVGGNTEAFF
TRBJ1-4	TRBV7-9	CASSLAGHVNEKLFF
TRBJ1-1	TRBV6-1	CASSWGVATEAFF
TRBJ2-1	TRBV5-6	CASAVTSGREFF
TRBJ2-3	TRBV10-1	CASQSGGTDTQYF
TRBJ2-7	TRBV15	CAAGLAGYEQYF
TRBJ1-2	TRBV19	CASIPTGTAYGYTF
TRBJ1-5	TRBV28	CAGAGGNQPQHF
TRBJ2-3	TRBV5-4	CAIQAPSTDTQYF
TRBJ2-3	TRBV5-6	CASSPSGGTDTQYF
TRBJ2-5	TRBV9	CASSDQETQYF
TRBJ2-7	TRBV5-1	CASSAFGANEQYF
TRBJ2-7	TRBV6-5	CASSYREGYEQYF
TRBJ2-1	TRBV19	CASSMSPSDPTYNEQFF
TRBJ2-7	TRBV29-1	CSVLDGTYEQYF
TRBJ1-4	TRBV4-1	CASSQVNGEKLFF
TRBJ2-5	TRBV30	CAWKRRETQYF
TRBJ2-2	TRBV5-1	CASSLAGELGELFF
TRBJ2-1	TRBV11-2	CASSPGLAGGREQFF
TRBJ2-1	TRBV18	CASSPSQGGNEQFF
TRBJ2-1	TRBV6-1	CASSVAWGKRSGFDEQFF
TRBJ1-5	TRBV5-1	CASSLDGSNQPQHF
TRBJ2-5	TRBV5-1	CASSFYEETQYF
TRBJ1-5	TRBV28	CASSPQPAPNQPQHF
TRBJ1-1	TRBV5-1	CASSRRQGAEAFF
TRBJ2-7	TRBV9	CASSVGVTGEYEQYF
TRBJ2-1	TRBV25-1	CASSGVAGGSLNEQFF
TRBJ2-1	TRBV5-1	CASSALAEPRYNEQFF
TRBJ1-4	TRBV29-1	CSVYSATNEKLFF
TRBJ1-5	TRBV6-1	CASMDPVQPQHF
TRBJ2-7	TRBV2	CASRAILLAGDPYEQYF
TRBJ1-5	TRBV7-2	CASSLGGPSNQPQHF
TRBJ1-2	TRBV29-1	CSVGGEVRYGYTF
TRBJ1-2	TRBV18	CASSPQEIIYGYTF
TRBJ1-3	TRBV29-1	CSVWTGGFFGNTIYF
TRBJ1-1	TRBV7-7	CASSAGQGTEAFF
TRBJ2-7	TRBV5-6	CASSSTRRGQYF